The source of this TCR beta chain is a study of T cells in Graves' hyperthyroidism and ophthalmopathy. TCR beta CDR3 region amplification was performed from RNA transcripts. Using the HTBI primer set, a first-round RT-PCR was run on the TCR CDR3. MiXCR, run by TCRdb on the multiplex PCR reads, gives a single entry per CDR3 protein. Of under 800,000 distinct CDR3 sequences in the sample, around 13% were seen once. This clonotype was seen at least ten times. Exclusion followed for patients with uncontrolled infection, other autoimmune disease, pregnancy or lactation. Diagnoses were made from clinical symptoms, serum measures (thyroxine and TRAb), thyroid ultrasound and orbital computed tomography. This sequence was found in a woman aged 18-30 years with Graves' hyperthyroidism. Sequenced material: blood.

The CDR3 reads CASSLRTILRPQETQYF. Written as DNA, the CDR3 is TGTGCCAGCAGTCTTAGGACGATCCTGAGGCCACAAGAGACCCAGTACTTC. The chain links TRBV12-3 or TRBV12-4 to TRBJ2-5; D gene unclear. The CDR3 covers 17 residues. With 5 bases removed from V and 2 bases from J, the gap between germline ends came to 21 bases.